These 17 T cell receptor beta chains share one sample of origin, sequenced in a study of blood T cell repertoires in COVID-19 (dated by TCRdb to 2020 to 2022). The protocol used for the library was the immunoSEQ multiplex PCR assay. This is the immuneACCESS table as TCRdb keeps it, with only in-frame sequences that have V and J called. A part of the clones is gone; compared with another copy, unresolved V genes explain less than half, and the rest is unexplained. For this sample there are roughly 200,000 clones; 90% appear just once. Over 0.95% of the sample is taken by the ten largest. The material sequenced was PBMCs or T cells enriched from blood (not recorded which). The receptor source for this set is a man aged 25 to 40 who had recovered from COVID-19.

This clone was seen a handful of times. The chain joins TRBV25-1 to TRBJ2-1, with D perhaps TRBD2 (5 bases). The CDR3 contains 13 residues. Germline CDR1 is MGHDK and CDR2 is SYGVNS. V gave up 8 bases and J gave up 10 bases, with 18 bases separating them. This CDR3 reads CASPWEKSGEQFF. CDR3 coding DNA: TGTGCCAGCCCATGGGAGAAAAGCGGAGAGCAGTTCTTC.

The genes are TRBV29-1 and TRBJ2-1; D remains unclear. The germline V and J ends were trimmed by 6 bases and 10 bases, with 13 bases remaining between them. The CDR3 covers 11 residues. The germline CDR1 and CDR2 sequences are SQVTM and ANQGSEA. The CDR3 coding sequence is TGCAGCGTCTACTCTGCGTTAGAGCAGTTCTTC. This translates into CSVYSALEQFF.

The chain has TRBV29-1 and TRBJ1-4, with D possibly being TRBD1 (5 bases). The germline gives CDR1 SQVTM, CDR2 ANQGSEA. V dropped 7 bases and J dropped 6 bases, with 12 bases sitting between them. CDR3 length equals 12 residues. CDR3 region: CSGAGGDEKLFF. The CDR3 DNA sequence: TGCAGCGGGGCCGGAGGGGATGAAAAACTGTTTTTT.

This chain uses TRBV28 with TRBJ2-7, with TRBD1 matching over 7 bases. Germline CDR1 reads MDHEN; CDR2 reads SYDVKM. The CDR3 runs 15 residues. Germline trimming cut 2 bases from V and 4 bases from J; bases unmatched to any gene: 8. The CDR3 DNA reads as TGTGCCAGCAGTTTAAATAGGGCAGGGGGATACGAGCAGTACTTC. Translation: CASSLNRAGGYEQYF.

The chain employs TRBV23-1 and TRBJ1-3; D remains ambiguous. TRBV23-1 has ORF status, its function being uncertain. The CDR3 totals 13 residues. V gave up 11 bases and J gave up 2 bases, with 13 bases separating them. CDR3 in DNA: TGCGCCCCCGGGGTAGGGCCTGGAAACACCATATATTTT. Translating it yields CAPGVGPGNTIYF.

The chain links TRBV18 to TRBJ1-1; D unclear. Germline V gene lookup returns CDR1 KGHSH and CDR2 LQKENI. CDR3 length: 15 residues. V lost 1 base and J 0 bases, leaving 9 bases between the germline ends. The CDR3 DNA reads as TGTGCCAGCTCACCACTGACAACCATGAACACTGAAGCTTTCTTT. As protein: CASSPLTTMNTEAFF.

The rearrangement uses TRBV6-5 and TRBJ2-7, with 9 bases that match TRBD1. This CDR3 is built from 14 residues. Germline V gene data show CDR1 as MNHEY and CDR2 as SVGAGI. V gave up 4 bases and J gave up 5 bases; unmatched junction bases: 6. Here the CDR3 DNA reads TGTGCCAGCAGTTCCGGGACAGGGACCAACGAGCAGTACTTC. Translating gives CASSSGTGTNEQYF.

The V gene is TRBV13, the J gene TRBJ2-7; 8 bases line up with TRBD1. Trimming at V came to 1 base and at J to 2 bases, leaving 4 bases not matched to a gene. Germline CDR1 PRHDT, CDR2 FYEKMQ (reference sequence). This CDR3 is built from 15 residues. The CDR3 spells CASSLVDRDTYEQYF. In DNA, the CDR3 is TGTGCCAGCAGCTTAGTGGACAGGGACACCTACGAGCAGTACTTC.

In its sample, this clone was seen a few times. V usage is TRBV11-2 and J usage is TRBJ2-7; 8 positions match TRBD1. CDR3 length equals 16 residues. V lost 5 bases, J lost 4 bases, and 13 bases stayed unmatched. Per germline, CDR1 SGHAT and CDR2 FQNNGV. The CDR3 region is CASSPRQGTGQYEQYF. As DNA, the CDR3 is TGTGCCAGCAGCCCAAGGCAGGGGACAGGCCAATACGAGCAGTACTTC.

In DNA form, the CDR3 reads TGTGCCAGCGGCTCAGATCGTGAGCAGTTCTTC. It yields the protein CASGSDREQFF. The chain is built from TRBV21-1 and TRBJ2-1; the table assigns TRBD1, which was not confirmed against the DNA. TRBV21-1 is a known pseudogene. The CDR3 consists of 11 residues.

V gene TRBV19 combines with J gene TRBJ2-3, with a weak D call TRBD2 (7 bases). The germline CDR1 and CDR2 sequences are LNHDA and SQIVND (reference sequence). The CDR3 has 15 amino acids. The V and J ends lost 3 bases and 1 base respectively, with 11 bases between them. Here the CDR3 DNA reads TGTGCCAGTAGTATGAGGGGGGGGCGCACAGATACGCAGTATTTT. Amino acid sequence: CASSMRGGRTDTQYF.

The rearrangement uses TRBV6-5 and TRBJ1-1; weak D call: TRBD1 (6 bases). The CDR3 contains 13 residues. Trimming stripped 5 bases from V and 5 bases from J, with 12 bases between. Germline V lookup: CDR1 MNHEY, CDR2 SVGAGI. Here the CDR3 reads CASSNRVTTEAFF. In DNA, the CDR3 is TGTGCCAGCAGTAACAGGGTGACGACTGAAGCTTTCTTT.

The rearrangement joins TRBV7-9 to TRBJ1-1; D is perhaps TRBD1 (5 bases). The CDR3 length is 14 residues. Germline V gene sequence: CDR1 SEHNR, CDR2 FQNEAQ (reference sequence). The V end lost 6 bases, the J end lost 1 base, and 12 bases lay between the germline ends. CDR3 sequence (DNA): TGTGCCAGCAGAAGACAGCCGGGGAACACTGAAGCTTTCTTT. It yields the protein CASRRQPGNTEAFF.

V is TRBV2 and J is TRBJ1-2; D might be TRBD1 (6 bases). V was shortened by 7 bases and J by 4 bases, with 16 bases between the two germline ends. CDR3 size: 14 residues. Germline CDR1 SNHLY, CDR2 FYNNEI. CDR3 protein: CASTGTGSSYGYTF. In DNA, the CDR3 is TGTGCCAGCACGGGTACAGGGAGTAGCTATGGCTACACCTTC.

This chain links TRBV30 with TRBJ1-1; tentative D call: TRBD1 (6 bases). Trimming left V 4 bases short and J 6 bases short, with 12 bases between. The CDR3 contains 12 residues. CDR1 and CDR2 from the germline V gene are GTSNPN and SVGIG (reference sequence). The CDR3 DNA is TGTGCCTGGAACAGGGTAATCGCTGAAGCTTTCTTT. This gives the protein CAWNRVIAEAFF.

The CDR3: CASSLVAGLGSSYNEQFF. The CDR3 region has the DNA TGTGCCAGCAGCTTAGTCGCAGGGCTAGGAAGCTCCTACAATGAGCAGTTCTTC. This chain connects TRBV11-2 to TRBJ2-1; D is perhaps TRBD1 (5 bases). Trimming took off 1 base at V and 0 bases at J, with 16 bases between the two ends. Germline V gene lookup returns CDR1 SGHAT and CDR2 FQNNGV. The CDR3 runs 18 residues.

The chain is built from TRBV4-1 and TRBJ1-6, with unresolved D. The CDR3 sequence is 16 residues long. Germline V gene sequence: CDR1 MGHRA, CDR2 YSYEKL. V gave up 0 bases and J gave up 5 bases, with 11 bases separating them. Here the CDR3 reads CASSQESGYNNSPLHF. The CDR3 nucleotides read TGCGCCAGCAGCCAAGAATCCGGTTATAATAATTCACCCCTCCACTTT.